Following are 2 T cell receptor beta chains from one sample sequenced in a study of early T cells in non-severe SARS-CoV-2 infection. MiXCR, run by TCRdb on the 5' RACE reads, gives a single entry per CDR3 protein. The repertoire consists of tens of thousands of distinct CDR3 sequences, with about 14% occurring once and the leading ten covering around 3.7%. Sequenced material: whole blood, taken at baseline. These receptors all come from an adult who was a healthcare worker with PCR-confirmed SARS-CoV-2 infection or an uninfected control (not recorded which).

This sequence joins TRBV7-3 and TRBJ2-5, with D perhaps TRBD1 or TRBD2 (5 bases each). Germline CDR1 and CDR2: SGHTA and FQGTGA. Trimming stripped 5 bases from V and 2 bases from J, with 18 bases between. The CDR3 is 16 amino acids. CDR3 in DNA: TGTGCCAGCAGCCCGGGGACCGGCCGAGGGCAAGAGACCCAGTACTTC. Translating it yields CASSPGTGRGQETQYF.

This clonotype was seen a few times. The V gene is TRBV11-2, the J gene TRBJ2-1; TRBD2 is a possible D gene (5 bases). V lost 2 bases to trimming and J lost 4 bases, with 9 bases between them. In germline, CDR1 is SGHAT, CDR2 FQNNGV. The CDR3 covers 14 residues. Written as DNA, the CDR3 is TGTGCCAGCAGCTTAATGACGGGATACAATGAGCAGTTCTTC. It codes for CASSLMTGYNEQFF.